This T cell receptor (beta chain) was identified in a study of cytomegalovirus exposure and HLA in healthy donors. Study findings and constraints: Accurate HLA-A and HLA-B prediction from TCR beta sequences was reported for most subjects.

The germline CDR1 and CDR2 sequences are SGHRS and YFSETQ. The CDR3 consists of 13 residues. Between the trimmed V and J ends, which lost 4 bases and 5 bases, there was a span of 9 bases. On this clone: Its cognate antigen is unknown.

PCR amplification relied on 60 Vbeta primers (plus 13 Jbeta primers). Using immunoSEQ multiplex PCR, the repertoire was profiled, and TCRdb retains in-frame clones only, with some absent. This listing includes about 51,000 clones. The TCR comes from a female donor in good health and CMV-seronegative. Sequenced input: PBMCs. The V gene is TRBV5-1, the J gene TRBJ1-4; D gene uncertain. Here the CDR3 reads CASSARRNEKLFF. The CDR3 DNA follows: TGCGCCAGCAGCGCCCGGAGAAATGAAAAACTGTTTTTT.